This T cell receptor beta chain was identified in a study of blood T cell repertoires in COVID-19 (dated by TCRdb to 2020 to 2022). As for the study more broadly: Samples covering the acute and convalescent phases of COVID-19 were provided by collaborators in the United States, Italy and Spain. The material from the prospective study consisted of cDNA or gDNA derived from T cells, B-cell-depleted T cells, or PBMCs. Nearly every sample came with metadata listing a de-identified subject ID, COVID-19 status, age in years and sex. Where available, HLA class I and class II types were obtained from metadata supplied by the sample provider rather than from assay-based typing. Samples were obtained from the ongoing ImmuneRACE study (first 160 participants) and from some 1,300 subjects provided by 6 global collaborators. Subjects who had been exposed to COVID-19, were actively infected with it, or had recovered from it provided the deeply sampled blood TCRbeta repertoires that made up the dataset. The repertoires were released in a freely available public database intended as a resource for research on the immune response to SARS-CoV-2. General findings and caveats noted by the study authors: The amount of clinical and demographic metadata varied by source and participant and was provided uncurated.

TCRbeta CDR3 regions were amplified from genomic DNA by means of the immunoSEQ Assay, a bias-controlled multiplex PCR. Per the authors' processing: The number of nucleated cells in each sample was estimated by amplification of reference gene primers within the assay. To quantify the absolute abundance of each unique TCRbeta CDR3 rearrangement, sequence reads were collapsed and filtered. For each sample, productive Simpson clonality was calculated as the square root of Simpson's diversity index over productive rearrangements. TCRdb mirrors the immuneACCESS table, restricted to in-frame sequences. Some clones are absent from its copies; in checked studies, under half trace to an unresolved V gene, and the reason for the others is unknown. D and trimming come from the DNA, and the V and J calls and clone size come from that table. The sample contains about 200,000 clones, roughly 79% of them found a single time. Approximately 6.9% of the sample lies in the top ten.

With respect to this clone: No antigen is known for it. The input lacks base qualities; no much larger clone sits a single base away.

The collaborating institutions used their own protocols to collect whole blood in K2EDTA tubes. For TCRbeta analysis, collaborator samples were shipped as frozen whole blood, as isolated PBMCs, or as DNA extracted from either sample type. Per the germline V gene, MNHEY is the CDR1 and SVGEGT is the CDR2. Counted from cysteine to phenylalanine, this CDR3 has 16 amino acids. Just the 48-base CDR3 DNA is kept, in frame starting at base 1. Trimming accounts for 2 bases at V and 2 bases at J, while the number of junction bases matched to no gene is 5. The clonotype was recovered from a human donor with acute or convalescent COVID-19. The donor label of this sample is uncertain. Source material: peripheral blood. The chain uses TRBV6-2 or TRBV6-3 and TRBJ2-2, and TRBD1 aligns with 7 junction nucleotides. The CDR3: CASSYTGTVNTGELFF. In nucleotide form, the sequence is TGTGCCAGCAGTTACACCGGGACAGTAAACACCGGGGAGCTGTTTTTT.